These 14 T cell receptor beta chains came from one sample sequenced in a study of OX40 agonist ivuxolimab in advanced cancers. Profiling relied on immunoSEQ multiplex PCR, and the TCRdb table lists in-frame clones only, not all of them. The sample lists fewer than 80,000 clones; approximately 83% were seen once. This specimen was CD4+ or CD8+ T cells sorted from blood, taken in a trial of the OX40 agonist ivuxolimab. The receptors were gathered from an adult with an advanced solid tumor such as melanoma, head and neck, liver or kidney cancer.

This chain links TRBV15 with TRBJ2-1; 13 nucleotides agree with TRBD2. CDR3 length: 17 residues. The V gene's germline CDR1 is LNHNV and CDR2 YYDKDF (reference sequence). V lost 3 bases, J lost 4 bases, and 6 bases stayed unmatched. The CDR3 protein is CATSSTWGLAGYNEQFF. CDR3 bases: TGTGCCACCAGCAGTACTTGGGGACTAGCGGGGTACAATGAGCAGTTCTTC.

This clone was seen only once. The rearrangement uses TRBV4-3 and TRBJ2-5; tentative D call: TRBD2 (5 bases). From germline, CDR1 is LGHNA and CDR2 YSLEER. Trimming pared 1 base from V and 3 bases from J, leaving 12 bases between. The CDR3 runs 15 residues. CDR3 sequence (DNA): TGCGCCAGCAGCCAAGTTCGGGGAACTGAAGAGACCCAGTACTTC. Translation gives CASSQVRGTEETQYF.

As for this clone: The junction departs from the called germline gene at one end, perhaps through a read error. The rearrangement joins TRBV5-1 to TRBJ1-3; 9 bases fit TRBD1. This CDR3 comprises 14 residues. Germline V gene data show CDR1 as SGHRS and CDR2 as YFSETQ. CDR3 protein: CASSQGQGGTTIYF. The CDR3 DNA reads as TGCGCCAGCAGCCAGGGACAGGGAGGAACCACCATATATTTT.

The gene calls are TRBV29-1 and TRBJ2-7, with a possible D match to TRBD2 (5 bases). The CDR3 covers 12 residues. Germline V gene sequence: CDR1 SQVTM, CDR2 ANQGSEA. Between the trimmed V and J ends, which lost 3 bases and 6 bases, there was a span of 12 bases. CDR3 sequence: CSVDGEGSEQYF. The CDR3 DNA follows: TGCAGCGTTGATGGTGAGGGCTCCGAGCAGTACTTC.

J is TRBJ2-7 and V is TRBV11-3; D call uncertain. The CDR3 contains 13 residues. In germline, CDR1 is SGHNT, CDR2 YENEEA. V was clipped by 5 bases and J by 2 bases, with 10 bases between them. The CDR3 nucleotides read TGTGCCAGCAGCCCGACACGAACCTACGAGCAGTACTTC. It encodes CASSPTRTYEQYF.

This clone was seen only once. The rearrangement uses TRBV7-8 and TRBJ1-4; unclear D gene. The germline V and J ends were trimmed by 1 base and 6 bases, with 12 bases remaining between them. CDR1 and CDR2 (germline): SGHVS, FQNEAQ. The CDR3 runs to 15 residues. The CDR3 reads CASSLDEGIHEKLFF. CDR3 sequence (DNA): TGTGCCAGCAGCTTAGATGAGGGAATTCATGAAAAACTGTTTTTT.

V gene TRBV30 combines with J gene TRBJ1-5, with a possible D match to TRBD1 (6 bases). The ends were cut back, 0 bases at V and 5 bases at J, with 14 bases in the middle. There are 15 residues in the CDR3. Germline V gene lookup returns CDR1 GTSNPN and CDR2 SVGIG (reference sequence). The CDR3 region is CAWSVVGTLDQPQHF. The CDR3 DNA reads TGTGCCTGGAGTGTTGTGGGGACACTGGATCAGCCCCAGCATTTT.

The table lists this clone with a few counts. The chain recombines TRBV10-3 with TRBJ1-6; TRBD1 matches at 7 bases. Germline CDR1 ENHRY, CDR2 SYGVKD. V was pared by 11 bases and J by 8 bases, with 6 bases of the junction left unmatched. This CDR3 has 12 residues. The DNA for the CDR3 is TGTGCCTCCCAGGGGGATGATTCACCCCTCCACTTT. Translation gives CASQGDDSPLHF.

This clone has just one count. The V and J genes are TRBV2 and TRBJ2-2; D unclear. The germline gives CDR1 SNHLY, CDR2 FYNNEI. Trimming stripped 5 bases from V and 3 bases from J, with 4 bases between. The CDR3 has 12 residues. In nucleotides, the CDR3 is TGTGCCAGCAGTCCCGACACCGGGGAGCTGTTTTTT. Translated, it gives CASSPDTGELFF.

The V call is TRBV11-2, the J call TRBJ2-1; D is possibly TRBD1 or TRBD2 (5 bases each). CDR1 SGHAT and CDR2 FQNNGV come from the germline V gene. The CDR3 length is 16 residues. Between the trimmed V and J ends, which lost 6 bases and 7 bases, there was a span of 22 bases. The CDR3: CASRRTLRGERNEQFF. CDR3 in DNA: TGTGCCAGCAGACGTACACTCCGAGGGGAGAGGAATGAGCAGTTCTTC.

The chain recombines TRBV6-1 with TRBJ2-3, with D hard to call. V was shortened by 6 bases and J by 6 bases, with 10 bases between the two germline ends. This CDR3 spans 12 amino acids. Germline CDR1 MNHNS, CDR2 SASEGT. CDR3 coding DNA: TGTGCCAGCAGCGCCCTCGGGGATACGCAGTATTTT. It yields the protein CASSALGDTQYF.

This clone was counted a single time. This chain links TRBV6-5 with TRBJ2-7; 7 nucleotides match TRBD2. Germline lookup yields CDR1 MNHEY and CDR2 SVGAGI. Trimming cost V 4 bases and J 5 bases; bases outside gene matches: 11. This CDR3 has 15 amino acids. CDR3 region: CASSSTSGRGHEQYF. The CDR3 DNA is TGTGCCAGCAGTTCCACCTCGGGGAGGGGCCACGAGCAGTACTTC.

The chain combines TRBV5-4 with TRBJ2-2, with D tentatively TRBD2 (6 bases). Trimming took 4 bases from V and 1 from J, leaving 17 bases between them. The CDR3 covers 17 residues. CDR1 and CDR2 from the germline V gene are SGHNT and YYREEE (reference sequence). CDR3 loop: CASSVEAGGVNTGELFF. The CDR3 DNA reads TGTGCCAGCAGCGTCGAGGCGGGCGGGGTGAACACCGGGGAGCTGTTTTTT.

The chain has TRBV9 and TRBJ1-3; TRBD1 might be the D (5 bases). CDR3 length: 15 residues. The germline CDR1 and CDR2 sequences are SGDLS and YYNGEE. Trimming pared 2 bases from V and 2 bases from J, leaving 11 bases between. The CDR3 protein is CASSVAGMAGNTIYF. DNA of the CDR3: TGTGCCAGCAGCGTGGCAGGGATGGCTGGAAACACCATATATTTT.